This record looks at one T cell receptor beta chain sequence and its context. As yet, its antigen is unknown. These data belong to a study of CD8 T cells in Susac syndrome. V lost 2 bases and J 0 bases, leaving 16 bases between the germline ends. The CDR3 is 16 residues long. CDR1 DFQATT and CDR2 SNEGSKA come from the germline V gene (reference sequence). Study findings and constraints: The study's TCR sequencing and HLA analysis drew on a certain number of individuals. That number was acknowledged as relatively small.

Reverse transcription used roughly 0.45 to 1 ug RNA and random hexamers. An immunoSEQ multiplex PCR amplified TCR beta CDR3 over 54 Vbeta and 13 Jbeta. A single record per CDR3 protein comes from TCRdb applying MiXCR to the immunoSEQ multiplex PCR reads. The profile shows about 150,000 distinct CDR3 sequences, roughly 94% of them singletons. The CD8+ and CD4+ T cells were negatively isolated, with the TEMRA cells enriched by FACS. Sequenced sample: CD8+ T cells from PBMCs. The origin of this receptor is a human donor with multiple sclerosis. The chain is built from TRBV20-1 and TRBJ1-1; the D is unclear. CDR3 sequence: CSARPGPRGLNTEAFF. Written as DNA, the CDR3 is TGCAGTGCTAGACCCGGGCCTCGCGGGTTGAACACTGAAGCTTTCTTT.